This TCR beta chain derives from a study of T-cell reconstitution after alpha-beta-depleted transplantation in children. The study's findings and limits: After transplant, at about two months, alpha-beta T cells were reportedly derived from several hundred expanded graft clones. Among T cells one year after transplant, newly produced cells accounted for most counts and diversity. Surviving recipient cells, namely T cells and thymic progenitors, were the source of high day-60 TCRbeta diversity in some patients.

V dropped 3 bases and J dropped 3; count of bases not matched to a gene: 6. The CDR3 extends over 15 amino acids. With regard to this clonotype: As yet, its antigen is unknown.

Unique molecular identifiers were incorporated during preparation of the TCRbeta library. From the PCR reads, TCRdb called clonotypes with MiXCR, one entry per CDR3 protein. The sample carries 200,000 to 300,000 distinct CDR3 sequences, 24% recorded once. V gene TRBV12-3 or TRBV12-4 combines with J gene TRBJ2-7; 9 bases map to TRBD1. The sequence derives from a female patient between 2 and 10 years old who had a stem cell transplant for congenital amegakaryocytic thrombocytopenia, so the T cells may come from the graft donor. Sequenced material: PBMCs, mostly from graft donor cells, taken 360 days after TCRalphabeta/CD19-depleted stem cell transplant. CDR3 amino acids: CASSFDRGQGYEQYF. The CDR3 bases are TGTGCCAGCAGTTTTGATCGGGGACAGGGCTACGAGCAGTACTTC.